The TCR beta chain under discussion was sequenced for a study of blood T cell repertoires in COVID-19. Study-level background: Acute and convalescent COVID-19 specimens originated in the United States, Italy and Spain.

Only in-frame clones appear in the TCRdb table, and some are missing; sequencing was by immunoSEQ multiplex PCR. This sample has about 160,000 clones; more than 75% occur once, and the top ten carry 6% to 8.5%. Per the germline V gene, CDR1 is SGHTA and CDR2 is FQGNSA. V dropped 3 bases and J dropped 4; count of bases not matched to a gene: 3. This CDR3 has 15 residues. Input material: PBMCs or T cells enriched from blood (not recorded which). The clonotype comes from a woman between 45 and 60 years old who had recovered from COVID-19. The V and J genes are TRBV7-2 and TRBJ2-2; 9 bases match TRBD1. The DNA of the CDR3 is TGTGCCAGCAGCTTGGGACAGGGATTCACCGGGGAGCTGTTTTTT. Its protein product is CASSLGQGFTGELFF.